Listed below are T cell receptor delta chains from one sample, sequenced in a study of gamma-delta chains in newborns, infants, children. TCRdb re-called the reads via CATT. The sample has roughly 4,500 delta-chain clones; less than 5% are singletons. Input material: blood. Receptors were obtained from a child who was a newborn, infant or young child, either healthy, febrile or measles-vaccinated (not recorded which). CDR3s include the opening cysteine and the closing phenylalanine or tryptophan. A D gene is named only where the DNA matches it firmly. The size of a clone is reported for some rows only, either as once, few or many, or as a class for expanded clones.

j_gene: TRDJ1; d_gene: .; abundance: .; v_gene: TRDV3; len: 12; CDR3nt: TGTGCCTCCCTTTTGACAACCGATAAACTCATCTTT; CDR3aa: CASLLTTDKLIF
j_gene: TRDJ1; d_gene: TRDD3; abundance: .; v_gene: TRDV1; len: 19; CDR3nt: TGTGCTCTTGGGGTGCCTTCCAGTTGGGGGATATCGTGGACCGATAAACTCATCTTT; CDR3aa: CALGVPSSWGISWTDKLIF
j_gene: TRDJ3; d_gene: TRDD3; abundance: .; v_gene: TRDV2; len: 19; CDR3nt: TGTGCCTGTGACAAACTGGGGGATACAAAACACTGGGACACCCGACAGATGTTTTTC; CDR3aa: CACDKLGDTKHWDTRQMFF
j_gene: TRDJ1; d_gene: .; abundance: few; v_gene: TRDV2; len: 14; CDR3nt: TGTGCCTGTTCCTCCGGGGATTTCACCGATAAACTCATCTTT; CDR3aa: CACSSGDFTDKLIF
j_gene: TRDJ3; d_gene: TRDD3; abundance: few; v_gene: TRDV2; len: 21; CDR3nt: TGTGCCTGTGACACAGTACTGGGGGATACGGCCAGCTCCTGGGACACCCGACAGATGTTTTTC; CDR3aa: CACDTVLGDTASSWDTRQMFF
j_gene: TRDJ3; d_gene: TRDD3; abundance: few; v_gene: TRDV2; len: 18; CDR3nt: TGTGCCCGTGACGTACTGGGGGATACCGCCTGGGACACCCGACAGATGTTTTTC; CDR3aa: CARDVLGDTAWDTRQMFF
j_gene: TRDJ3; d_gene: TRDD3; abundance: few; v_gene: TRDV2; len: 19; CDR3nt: TGTGCCTGTGGCACCATACTGGGGGATAGCTCCTGGGACACCCGACAGATGTTTTTC; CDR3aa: CACGTILGDSSWDTRQMFF
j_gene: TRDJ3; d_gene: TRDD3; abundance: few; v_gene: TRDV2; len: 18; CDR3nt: TGTGCCTGTGACACCGTGGGGGATCGGTCCTGGGACACCCGACAGATGTTTTTC; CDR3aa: CACDTVGDRSWDTRQMFF
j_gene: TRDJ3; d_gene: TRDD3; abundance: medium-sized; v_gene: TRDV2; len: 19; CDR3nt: TGTGCCTGTGACAACGTCTGGGGGAAAAGCTCCTGGGACACCCGACAGATGTTTTTC; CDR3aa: CACDNVWGKSSWDTRQMFF
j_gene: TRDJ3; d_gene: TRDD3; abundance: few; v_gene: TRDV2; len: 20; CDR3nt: TGTGCCTGTGACACCGTACTGGGGGATACTCGGTCCTGGGACACCCGACAGATGTTTTTC; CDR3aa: CACDTVLGDTRSWDTRQMFF
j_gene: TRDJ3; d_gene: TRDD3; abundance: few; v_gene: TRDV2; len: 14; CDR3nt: TGTGCCTGTGACGCACTGGGGGATACCCGACAGATGTTTTTC; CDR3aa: CACDALGDTRQMFF
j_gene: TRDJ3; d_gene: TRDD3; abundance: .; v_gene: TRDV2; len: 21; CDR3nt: TGTGCCTGTGACGTCGCTGGGGGATACGTCCCTCGCTCCTGGGACACCCGACAGATGTTTTTC; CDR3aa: CACDVAGGYVPRSWDTRQMFF
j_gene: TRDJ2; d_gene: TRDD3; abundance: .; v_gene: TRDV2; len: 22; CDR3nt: TGTGCCTGTGACAGAGTCGATGGGGGTACTGGGGGATACGCTCCTCGGACAGCACAACTCTTCTTT; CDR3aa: CACDRVDGGTGGYAPRTAQLFF
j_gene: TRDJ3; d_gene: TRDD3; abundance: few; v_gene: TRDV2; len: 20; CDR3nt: TGTGCCTGTGACACAGGGACTGGGGGATTCCACTCCTGGGACACCCGACAGATGTTTTTC; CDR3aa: CACDTGTGGFHSWDTRQMFF
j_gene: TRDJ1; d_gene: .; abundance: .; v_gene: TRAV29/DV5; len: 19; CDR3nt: TGTGCAGCAACCAACATTCCTACGCTCCTGGGGATCCCGGTGGGAAAACTCATCTTT; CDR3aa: CAATNIPTLLGIPVGKLIF
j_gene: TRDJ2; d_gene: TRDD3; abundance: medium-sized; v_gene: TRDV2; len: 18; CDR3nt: TGTGCCTGTGACCCCCTTGCGGGGGATACAGGCTTGACAGCACAACTCTTCTTT; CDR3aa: CACDPLAGDTGLTAQLFF
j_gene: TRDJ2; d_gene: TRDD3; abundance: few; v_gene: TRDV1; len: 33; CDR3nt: TGTGCTCTTGGGGAACTGAGGCCTTCCTTAACTGGGGGATGCTACAAGGTTTTTCGTAATGATGCCTGTGGTAGTGCTTTGACAGCACAACTCTTCTTT; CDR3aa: CALGELRPSLTGGCYKVFRNDACGSALTAQLFF
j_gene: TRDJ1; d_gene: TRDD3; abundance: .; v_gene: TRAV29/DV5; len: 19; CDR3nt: TGTGCAGCAAGCGCGGTGGGATTCTTACGCGGGGGATACAGCGATAAACTCATCTTT; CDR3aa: CAASAVGFLRGGYSDKLIF
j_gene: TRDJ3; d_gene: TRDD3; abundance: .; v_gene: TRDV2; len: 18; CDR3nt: TGTGCCTGTGATACTGGGGGATACGCGTCCTGGGACACCCGACAGATGTTTTTC; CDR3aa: CACDTGGYASWDTRQMFF
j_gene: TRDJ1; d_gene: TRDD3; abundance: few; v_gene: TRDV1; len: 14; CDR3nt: TGTGCTCTTGGGGCCTTAACGTACTGGGGGAAGGTCATCTTT; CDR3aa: CALGALTYWGKVIF
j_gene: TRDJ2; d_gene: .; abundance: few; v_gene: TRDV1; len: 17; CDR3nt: TGTGCTCTTGGGGAACTAGGCTGGGCGACCTTGACAGCACAACTCTTCTTT; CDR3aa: CALGELGWATLTAQLFF
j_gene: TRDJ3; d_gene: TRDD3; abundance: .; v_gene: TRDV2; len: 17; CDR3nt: TGTGCCTGCGACGTTACTGGGGGATCCTGGGACACCCGACAGATGTTTTTC; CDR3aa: CACDVTGGSWDTRQMFF
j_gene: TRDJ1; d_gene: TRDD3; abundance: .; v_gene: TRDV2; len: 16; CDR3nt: TGTGCCTGTGACACTCTTACTGGGGGATACACCGATAAACTCATCTTT; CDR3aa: CACDTLTGGYTDKLIF
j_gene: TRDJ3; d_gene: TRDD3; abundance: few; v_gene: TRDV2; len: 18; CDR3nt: TGTGCCTGTGATCTACTGGGGGTCAGCTCCTGGGACACCCGACAGATGTTTTTC; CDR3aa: CACDLLGVSSWDTRQMFF
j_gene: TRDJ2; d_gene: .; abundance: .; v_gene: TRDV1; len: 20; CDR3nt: TGTGCTCTTGGGGAACTGACCTTCCCATCGATACTGGGGCCCCGGGGACAACTCTTCTTT; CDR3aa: CALGELTFPSILGPRGQLFF
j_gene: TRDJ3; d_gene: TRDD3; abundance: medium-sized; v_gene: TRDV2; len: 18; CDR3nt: TGTGCCTGTGACACCGTGGGGGATACGGAGTGGGACACCCGACAGATGTTTTTC; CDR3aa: CACDTVGDTEWDTRQMFF
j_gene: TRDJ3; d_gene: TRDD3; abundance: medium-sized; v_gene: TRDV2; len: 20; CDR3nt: TGTGCCTGTGACACGTACTGGGGGATACGAAGCTCCTGGGACACCCGACAGATGTTTTTC; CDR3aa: CACDTYWGIRSSWDTRQMFF
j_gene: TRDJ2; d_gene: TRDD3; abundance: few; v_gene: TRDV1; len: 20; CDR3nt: TGTGCTCTTGGGAACTCCCTTTTCCTACTGGGGGATACCTTGACAGCACAACTCTTCTTT; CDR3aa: CALGNSLFLLGDTLTAQLFF
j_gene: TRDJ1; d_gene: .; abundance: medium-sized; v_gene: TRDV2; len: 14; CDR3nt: TGTGCCTGTGACATACTGGGATACACCGATAAACTCATCTTT; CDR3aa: CACDILGYTDKLIF
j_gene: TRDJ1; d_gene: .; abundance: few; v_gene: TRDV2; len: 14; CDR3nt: TGTGCCTGTGACACCGCGGAGGGAACACATAAACTCATCTTT; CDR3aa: CACDTAEGTHKLIF
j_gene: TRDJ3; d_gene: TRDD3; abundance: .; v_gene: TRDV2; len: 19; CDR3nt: TGTGCCTGTGACACCGTGGGGGATACGTCCTCCTGGGACACCCGACAGATGTTTTTC; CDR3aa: CACDTVGDTSSWDTRQMFF
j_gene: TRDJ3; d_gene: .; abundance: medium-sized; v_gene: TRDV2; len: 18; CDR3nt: TGTGCCTGTGACACCGGCTGGGCGAGCTCCTGGGACACCCGACAGATGTTTTTC; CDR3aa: CACDTGWASSWDTRQMFF
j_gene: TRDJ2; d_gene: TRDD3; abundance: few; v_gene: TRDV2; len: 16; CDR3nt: TGTTCCTGTGACGTACTGGGGGATACCGAATCAGCACAACTCTTCTTT; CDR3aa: CSCDVLGDTESAQLFF
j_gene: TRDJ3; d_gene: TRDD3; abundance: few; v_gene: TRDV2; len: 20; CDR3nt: TGTGCCTGTGACACGGCTTGGGGGACCCAGAGCTCCTGGGACACCCGGCAGATGTTTTTC; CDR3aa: CACDTAWGTQSSWDTRQMFF
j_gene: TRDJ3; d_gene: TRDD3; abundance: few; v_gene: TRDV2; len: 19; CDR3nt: TGTGCCTGTGACACCGCGAGGGGGATCGTCTCCTGGGACACCCGACAGATGTTTTTC; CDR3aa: CACDTARGIVSWDTRQMFF
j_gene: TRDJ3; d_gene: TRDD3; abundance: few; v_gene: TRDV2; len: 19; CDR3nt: TGTGCCTGTGGCACCGTCTGGGGGCCGAGCTCCTGGGACACCCGACAGATGTTTTTC; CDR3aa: CACGTVWGPSSWDTRQMFF
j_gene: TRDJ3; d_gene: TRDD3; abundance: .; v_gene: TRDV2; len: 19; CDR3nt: TGTGCCTGTGACAGTACTGGGGGATACGCGTCCTGGGACACCCGACAGATGTTTTTC; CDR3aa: CACDSTGGYASWDTRQMFF
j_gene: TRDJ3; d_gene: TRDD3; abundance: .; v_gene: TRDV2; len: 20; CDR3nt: TGTGCCTGTGACACCGGAATGGGGGGATACGGCTCCTGGGACACCCGACAGATGTTTTTC; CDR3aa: CACDTGMGGYGSWDTRQMFF
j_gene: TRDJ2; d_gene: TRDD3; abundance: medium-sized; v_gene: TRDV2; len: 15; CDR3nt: TGTGCCTGTGACAAAATGGGGGATTTGACAGCACAACTCTTCTTT; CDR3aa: CACDKMGDLTAQLFF
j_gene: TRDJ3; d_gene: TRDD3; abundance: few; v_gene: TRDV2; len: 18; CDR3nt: TGTGCCTGTGACACCCTGGGGGATACCTCCTGGGATACCCGACAGATGTTTTTC; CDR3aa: CACDTLGDTSWDTRQMFF
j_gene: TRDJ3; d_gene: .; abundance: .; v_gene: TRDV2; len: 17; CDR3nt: TGTGCCTGTGACACCGCGGAGGGACCCTGGGACACCCGACAGATGTTTTTC; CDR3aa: CACDTAEGPWDTRQMFF
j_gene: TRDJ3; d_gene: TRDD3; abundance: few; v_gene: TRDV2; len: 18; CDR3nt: TGTGCCTGTGACACCACTGGGGGATACTCCTGGGACACCCGACAGATGTTTTTC; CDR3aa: CACDTTGGYSWDTRQMFF
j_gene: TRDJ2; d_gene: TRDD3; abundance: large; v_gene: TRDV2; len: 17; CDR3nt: TGTGCCTGTGACACGTTGGGGGATAGAGGTTTGACAGCACAACTCTTCTTT; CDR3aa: CACDTLGDRGLTAQLFF
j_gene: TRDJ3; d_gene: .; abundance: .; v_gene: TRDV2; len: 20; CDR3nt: TGTGCCTGTGACACCGCTGGGGCGCGTAAAAGCTCCTGGGACACCCGACAGATGTTTTTC; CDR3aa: CACDTAGARKSSWDTRQMFF
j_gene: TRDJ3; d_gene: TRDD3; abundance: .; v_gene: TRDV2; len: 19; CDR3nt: TGTGCCTGTGACACAGCTGGGGGACCTAGCTCCTGGGACACCCGACAGATGTTTTTC; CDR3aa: CACDTAGGPSSWDTRQMFF